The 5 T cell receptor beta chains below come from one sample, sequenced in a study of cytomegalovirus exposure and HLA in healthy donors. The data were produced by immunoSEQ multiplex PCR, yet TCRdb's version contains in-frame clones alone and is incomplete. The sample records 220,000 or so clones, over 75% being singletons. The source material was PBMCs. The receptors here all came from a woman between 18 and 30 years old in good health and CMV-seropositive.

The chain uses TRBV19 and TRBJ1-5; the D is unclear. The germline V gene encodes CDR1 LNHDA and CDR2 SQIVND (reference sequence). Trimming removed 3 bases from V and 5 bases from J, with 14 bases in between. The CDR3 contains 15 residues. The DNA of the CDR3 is TGTGCCAGTAGTATCCGGGGAAACGTCGATCAGCCCCAGCATTTT. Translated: CASSIRGNVDQPQHF.

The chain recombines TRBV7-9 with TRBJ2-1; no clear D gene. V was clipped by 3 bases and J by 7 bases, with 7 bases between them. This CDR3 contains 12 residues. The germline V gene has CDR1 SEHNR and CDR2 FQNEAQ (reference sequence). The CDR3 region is CASSFIINEQFF. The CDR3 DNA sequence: TGTGCCAGCAGCTTCATCATTAATGAGCAGTTCTTC.

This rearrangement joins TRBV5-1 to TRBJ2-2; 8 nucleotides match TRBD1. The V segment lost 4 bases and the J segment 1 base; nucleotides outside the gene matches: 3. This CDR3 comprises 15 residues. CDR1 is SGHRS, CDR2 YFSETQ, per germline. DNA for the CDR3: TGCGCCAGCAGCCCCGGGACAGGGAACACCGGGGAGCTGTTTTTT. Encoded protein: CASSPGTGNTGELFF.

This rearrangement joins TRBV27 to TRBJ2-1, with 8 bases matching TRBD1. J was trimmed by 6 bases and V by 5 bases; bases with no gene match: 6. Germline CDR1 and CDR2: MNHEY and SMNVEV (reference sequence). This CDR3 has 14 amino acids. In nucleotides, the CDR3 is TGTGCCAGCAGTCCTCGCGACAGGGGCAATGAGCAGTTCTTC. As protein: CASSPRDRGNEQFF.

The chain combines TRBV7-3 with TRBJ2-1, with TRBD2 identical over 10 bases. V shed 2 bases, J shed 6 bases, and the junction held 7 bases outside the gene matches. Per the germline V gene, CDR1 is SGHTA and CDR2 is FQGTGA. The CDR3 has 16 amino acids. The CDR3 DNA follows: TGTGCCAGCAGCTTAGATCCGGGACTAGCGATCAATGAGCAGTTCTTC. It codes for CASSLDPGLAINEQFF.